The 5 T cell receptor beta chains below all came from one sample that was sequenced in a study of T cell responses to AZD1222 COVID-19 vaccine (dated by TCRdb to the early 2020s). The intended sense of this specimen's time point label: about 28 days (+/-7) after the second vaccine dose. The method was the immunoSEQ multiplex PCR assay. The table comes from immuneACCESS by way of TCRdb, which keeps in-frame sequences with V and J called. Part of the clones is missing from these tables; in studies checked, under half for an unresolved V gene and the rest for unknown reasons. The sample table contains 150,000 to 200,000 clones; only one count was recorded for 94% of them. The ten largest account for 5.1% of the sample. The sequences come from peripheral blood, collected 28 days after the second AZD1222 dose. All receptors derive from an adult who received the AZD1222 COVID-19 vaccine.

V usage is TRBV3-1 (or the pseudogene TRBV3-2) and J usage is TRBJ1-6; D remains unclear. The CDR3 loop spans 20 amino acids. V lost 0 bases and J 5 bases, leaving 23 bases between the germline ends. Germline-derived CDR1 and CDR2 are LGHDT and YNNKEL (reference sequence). CDR3 DNA: TGTGCCAGCAGCCAAGATTTTGGAGCCCTAGGTGGACCGAATAATTCACCCCTCCACTTT. This codes for CASSQDFGALGGPNNSPLHF.

The rearrangement links TRBV7-2 to TRBJ1-2; unclear D gene. Between the trimmed V and J ends, which lost 2 bases and 8 bases, there was a span of 15 bases. From germline, CDR1 is SGHTA and CDR2 FQGNSA. The CDR3 sequence is 14 residues long. CDR3 bases: TGTGCCAGCAGCTTACCGTCGACACCGGGGGGCTACACCTTC. This sequence encodes CASSLPSTPGGYTF.

V usage is TRBV15 and J usage is TRBJ1-5, with D possibly TRBD1 on 5 matching bases. The V end was cut by 6 bases, the J end by 2 bases, with 5 bases between. Looked up from germline, CDR1 is LNHNV and CDR2 is YYDKDF (reference sequence). This CDR3 has 12 amino acids. Here the CDR3 DNA reads TGTGCCACCAGACAGGGCAATCAGCCCCAGCATTTT. This gives the protein CATRQGNQPQHF.

The chain combines TRBV4-2 with TRBJ2-5; D remains ambiguous. This CDR3 contains 15 residues. Germline loops: CDR1 LGHNA, CDR2 YNFKEQ. V was pared by 6 bases and J by 3 bases, with 17 bases between. In DNA, the CDR3 is TGTGCCAGCAGTCGGCGTAGGGCGGCGGAAGAGACCCAGTACTTC. It translates to CASSRRRAAEETQYF.

The chain couples TRBV6-1 to TRBJ1-1, with 9 bases that match TRBD1. This CDR3 is 16 amino acids long. Germline CDR1 MNHNS, CDR2 SASEGT. The junction had 11 bases not matched to a gene; V was cut back by 4 bases and J by 5 bases. CDR3 bases: TGTGCCAGCAGTGTCTTCGGGACAGGGCCAAGGACTGAAGCTTTCTTT. Its translation is CASSVFGTGPRTEAFF.